The rows below give T cell receptor beta chains drawn from one sample of a study of identical twins. One entry per CDR3 protein, called by TCRdb with MiXCR from the 5' RACE reads. The sample comprises 400,000 to 600,000 distinct CDR3 sequences, around 22% of which are singletons, and around 0.5% rests with the top ten. These records were also assigned to another study, of yellow fever vaccine responses in identical twins.

Material for sequencing was CD4+ T cells sorted from blood. All receptors derive from a young woman in good health. Both conserved end residues are part of each CDR3. The D gene is left open where the match is weak. Only some rows state a clone size, as once, few, many or a class for expanded clones.

v_call: TRBV12-3/TRBV12-4
d_call: -
j_call: TRBJ2-5
clone_size: many
cdr3_aa: CASSPLLQTQYF
cdr3_nt: TGTGCCAGCAGTCCCCTTCTTCAGACCCAGTACTTC

v_call: TRBV2
d_call: TRBD1
j_call: TRBJ2-3
clone_size: few
cdr3_aa: CASSEKGAYTDTQYF
cdr3_nt: TGTGCCAGCAGTGAAAAGGGGGCTTATACAGATACGCAGTATTTT

v_call: TRBV12-3/TRBV12-4
d_call: -
j_call: TRBJ2-3
clone_size: many
cdr3_aa: CASSRGLDTQYF
cdr3_nt: TGTGCCAGCAGCCGGGGTTTAGATACGCAGTATTTT

v_call: TRBV20-1
d_call: -
j_call: TRBJ1-2
clone_size: -
cdr3_aa: CSAQTTNYGYTF
cdr3_nt: TGCAGTGCCCAGACAACTAACTATGGCTACACCTTC

v_call: TRBV5-1
d_call: -
j_call: TRBJ2-1
clone_size: few
cdr3_aa: CASSAAKTGSNNEQFF
cdr3_nt: TGCGCCAGCAGCGCCGCTAAGACAGGCTCAAACAATGAGCAGTTCTTC

v_call: TRBV12-3/TRBV12-4
d_call: TRBD2
j_call: TRBJ2-7
clone_size: -
cdr3_aa: CASSSLLGLEGGRVEQYF
cdr3_nt: TGTGCCAGCAGTTCCCTGTTGGGTCTGGAAGGCGGGAGGGTCGAGCAGTACTTC

v_call: TRBV12-3/TRBV12-4
d_call: -
j_call: TRBJ2-1
clone_size: -
cdr3_aa: CASSARQFLYNEQFF
cdr3_nt: TGTGCCAGCAGTGCTAGACAATTCCTCTACAATGAGCAGTTCTTC

v_call: TRBV2
d_call: -
j_call: TRBJ2-1
clone_size: few
cdr3_aa: CASNKGTSYNEQFF
cdr3_nt: TGTGCCAGCAACAAGGGGACATCCTACAATGAGCAGTTCTTC

v_call: TRBV7-9
d_call: TRBD1
j_call: TRBJ2-2
clone_size: -
cdr3_aa: CANQQGASRGTGELFF
cdr3_nt: TGTGCCAACCAACAGGGGGCTAGTCGCGGCACCGGGGAGCTGTTTTTT

v_call: TRBV2
d_call: -
j_call: TRBJ1-5
clone_size: few
cdr3_aa: CASSSRQNQPQHF
cdr3_nt: TGTGCCAGCAGTTCCCGACAGAATCAGCCCCAGCATTTT

v_call: TRBV7-3
d_call: TRBD2
j_call: TRBJ2-3
clone_size: few
cdr3_aa: CASSLSGLDLDTQYF
cdr3_nt: TGTGCCAGCAGCCTGTCCGGACTAGACCTAGATACGCAGTATTTT

v_call: TRBV7-2
d_call: TRBD2
j_call: TRBJ2-1
clone_size: few
cdr3_aa: CASSLTGGPQEQFF
cdr3_nt: TGTGCCAGCAGCTTAACGGGAGGGCCACAAGAGCAGTTCTTC

v_call: TRBV7-9
d_call: TRBD2
j_call: TRBJ2-3
clone_size: few
cdr3_aa: CASSRPSGATTDTQYF
cdr3_nt: TGTGCCAGCAGCAGGCCGAGCGGGGCGACCACAGATACGCAGTATTTT

v_call: TRBV20-1
d_call: -
j_call: TRBJ2-3
clone_size: few
cdr3_aa: CSADQPEWGSTDTQYF
cdr3_nt: TGCAGTGCTGACCAACCGGAGTGGGGGAGCACAGATACGCAGTATTTT

v_call: TRBV29-1
d_call: -
j_call: TRBJ1-1
clone_size: few
cdr3_aa: CSVDWGADTEAFF
cdr3_nt: TGCAGCGTTGACTGGGGCGCGGACACTGAAGCTTTCTTT

v_call: TRBV5-1
d_call: TRBD1
j_call: TRBJ2-3
clone_size: -
cdr3_aa: CASSLGGQENTQYF
cdr3_nt: TGCGCCAGCAGCTTGGGGGGACAGGAAAATACGCAGTATTTT

v_call: TRBV4-1
d_call: -
j_call: TRBJ2-7
clone_size: few
cdr3_aa: CASSQDQWSYEQYF
cdr3_nt: TGCGCCAGCAGCCAAGATCAGTGGTCCTACGAGCAGTACTTC

v_call: TRBV5-4
d_call: TRBD1
j_call: TRBJ2-5
clone_size: -
cdr3_aa: CASSSTGGYPQETQYF
cdr3_nt: TGTGCCAGCAGCTCTACAGGGGGCTATCCTCAAGAGACCCAGTACTTC

v_call: TRBV14
d_call: -
j_call: TRBJ2-7
clone_size: -
cdr3_aa: CASSQVHSAGEQYF
cdr3_nt: TGTGCCAGCAGCCAAGTTCACAGTGCAGGCGAGCAGTACTTC

v_call: TRBV12-3/TRBV12-4
d_call: TRBD1
j_call: TRBJ2-4
clone_size: few
cdr3_aa: CASSSGTGGRNIQYF
cdr3_nt: TGTGCCAGCAGCTCCGGGACAGGGGGGAGAAACATTCAGTACTTC

v_call: TRBV5-1
d_call: -
j_call: TRBJ2-3
clone_size: -
cdr3_aa: CAISPTSGSITDTQYF
cdr3_nt: TGCGCCATCAGCCCCACGAGCGGGTCTATCACAGATACGCAGTATTTT

v_call: TRBV28
d_call: -
j_call: TRBJ2-7
clone_size: -
cdr3_aa: CASSFSLDSYEQYF
cdr3_nt: TGTGCCAGCAGTTTCTCCCTAGACTCCTACGAGCAGTACTTC